The 11 T cell receptor beta chains listed next were all sequenced from one sample in a study of graft-versus-host responses after intestinal transplantation. These receptors have no known antigen. Sequenced by immunoSEQ multiplex PCR; TCRdb stores in-frame clones only, minus some. The sample has about 36,000 clones, approximately 94% seen once. Material: unstimulated CD4+ T cells sorted from spleen or lymph node cells, obtained before transplant. The receptors were sampled from a human donor who was the organ donor for an intestinal transplant.

The V gene is TRBV4-1, the J gene TRBJ2-3, with 12 nucleotides matching TRBD2. CDR1 is MGHRA and CDR2 is YSYEKL in the germline V gene. The trim removed 2 bases at V and 2 bases at J, leaving 5 bases unmatched. This CDR3 is 17 amino acids long. CDR3 region: CASSQTGTSGYTDTQYF. In DNA form, the CDR3 reads TGCGCCAGCAGCCAAACGGGGACTAGCGGGTACACAGATACGCAGTATTTT.

V is TRBV5-1 and J is TRBJ2-3; 14 bases match TRBD2. The trim removed 4 bases at V and 9 bases at J, leaving 10 bases unmatched. This CDR3 comprises 16 residues. Per the germline V gene, CDR1 is SGHRS and CDR2 is YFSETQ. The CDR3 protein is CASSPRLTSGGDTQYF. The DNA of the CDR3 is TGCGCCAGCAGCCCTCGCTTGACTAGCGGGGGGGACACGCAGTATTTT.

The chain couples TRBV4-1 to TRBJ2-5; TRBD2 aligns across 8 bases. The V segment lost 3 bases and the J segment 4 bases; nucleotides outside the gene matches: 7. The germline V gene encodes CDR1 MGHRA and CDR2 YSYEKL. There are 15 residues in the CDR3. CDR3 in amino acids: CASSQAGTRGETQYF. CDR3 nucleotides: TGCGCCAGCAGCCAGGCCGGGACTAGAGGAGAGACCCAGTACTTC.

J is TRBJ1-1 and V is TRBV4-3; 10 nucleotides match TRBD1. CDR1 is LGHNA, CDR2 YSLEER, per germline. The length of the CDR3 is 15 residues. The trim removed 0 bases at V and 11 bases at J, leaving 9 bases unmatched. DNA for the CDR3: TGCGCCAGCAGCCAAGAACCGGACAGGGGGGCTGGCGCTTTCTTT. Translating gives CASSQEPDRGAGAFF.

This chain joins TRBV9 and TRBJ2-4; 9 nucleotides align to TRBD2. CDR3 length equals 15 residues. CDR1 SGDLS and CDR2 YYNGEE come from the germline V gene. The J segment lost 8 bases and the V segment lost 4 bases, leaving 10 bases of the junction unmatched. The CDR3 protein is CASSRRGGGLDIQYF. The CDR3 bases are TGTGCCAGCAGCCGCCGCGGGGGGGGCTTGGACATTCAGTACTTC.

The chain is built from TRBV28 and TRBJ1-3; D perhaps matches TRBD1 (5 bases). V dropped 3 bases and J dropped 3 bases, with 9 bases sitting between them. The CDR3 contains 14 residues. Germline assignment: CDR1 MDHEN and CDR2 SYDVKM. The CDR3 here is CASSFRGVGNTIYF. The DNA of the CDR3 is TGTGCCAGCAGTTTCCGGGGGGTTGGAAACACCATATATTTT.

The chain joins TRBV5-6 to TRBJ1-2; D is perhaps TRBD1 (5 bases). CDR1 and CDR2 (germline): SGHDT, YYEEEE. The V gene lost 0 bases and the J gene lost 8 bases, with 11 bases spanning the gap. This CDR3 region has 13 residues. This CDR3 reads CASSLAGDSGYTF. The CDR3 DNA reads TGTGCCAGCAGCTTGGCTGGGGACTCGGGCTACACCTTC.

The chain uses TRBV5-1 and TRBJ2-7; weak D call: TRBD1 (6 bases). CDR3 length equals 13 residues. V was clipped by 2 bases and J by 2 bases, with 8 bases between them. Germline-derived CDR1 and CDR2 are SGHRS and YFSETQ. The CDR3 sequence: CASSLTGTYEQYF. The DNA for the CDR3 is TGCGCCAGCAGCTTAACAGGGACCTACGAGCAGTACTTC.

The chain recombines TRBV2 with TRBJ1-1; 7 bases fit TRBD1. This CDR3 spans 13 amino acids. Germline CDR1 and CDR2: SNHLY and FYNNEI. V lost 5 bases and J lost 0; bases outside the gene matches: 0. The CDR3 DNA sequence: TGTGCCAGCAGTACAGGGGTGAACACTGAAGCTTTCTTT. This codes for CASSTGVNTEAFF.

The chain recombines TRBV4-1 with TRBJ1-2, with TRBD1 as a possible D gene (5 bases). Trimming removed 7 bases from V and 0 bases from J, with 24 bases in between. The CDR3 has 18 amino acids. Germline CDR1 MGHRA, CDR2 YSYEKL. CDR3 bases: TGCGCCAGCACCTCAAGGGGAGAGGACGGCGCCGCTAACTATGGCTACACCTTC. This encodes CASTSRGEDGAANYGYTF.

J is TRBJ2-1 and V is TRBV30, with 9 bases that match TRBD2. The CDR3 has 15 residues. In germline, CDR1 is GTSNPN, CDR2 SVGIG (reference sequence). Trimming removed 1 base from V and 2 bases from J; junction bases left unmatched: 3. CDR3 nucleotide sequence: TGTGCCTGGAGTGGTGGCGGGGGGGCCTACAATGAGCAGTTCTTC. It yields the protein CAWSGGGGAYNEQFF.